This T cell receptor (beta chain) was sequenced for a study of blood T cells in healthy people across ages. Points from the study as a whole: Higher naive T cell percentage went strongly together with higher TCR beta diversity.

With a J-beta primer mix and a sample-barcoded 5' primer, a second PCR ran about 7 to 12 cycles. Each cDNA molecule, via a template-switch adaptor with 12 random nucleotides, was tagged. Every individual sample yielded 2.5 million or more paired-end reads (each containing CDR3). TCRdb reanalysed the 5' RACE reads using MiXCR and keeps one entry per CDR3 protein. The sample lists around 2 million distinct CDR3 sequences, around 42% occurring once. CDR3 length: 13 residues. The germline V gene has CDR1 SGHTA and CDR2 FQGTGA. This clonotype was counted between two and nine times. Its antigen is unidentified. At one end the junction does not follow the germline gene, possibly because of a read error.

This clonotype was obtained from a human donor in good health. This chain connects TRBV7-3 to TRBJ2-4; TRBD2 matches at 8 bases. The J call may be incorrect, as the DNA end agrees better with TRBJ2-5. Sample: blood. In DNA, the CDR3 is TGTGCCGGCAGTCGTAGCGGGGAAGAGACCCAGTACTTC. Protein product: CAGSRSGEETQYF.